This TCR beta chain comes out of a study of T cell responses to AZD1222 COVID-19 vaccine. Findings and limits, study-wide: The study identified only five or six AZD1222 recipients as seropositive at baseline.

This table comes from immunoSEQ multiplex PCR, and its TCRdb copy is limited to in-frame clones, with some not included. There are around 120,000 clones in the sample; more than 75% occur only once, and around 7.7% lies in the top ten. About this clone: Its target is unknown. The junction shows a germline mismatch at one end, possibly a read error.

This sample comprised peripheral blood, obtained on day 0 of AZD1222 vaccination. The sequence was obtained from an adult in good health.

Here the CDR3 reads CAMIGGGRTDTQYF. Here the CDR3 DNA reads TGCGCCATGATCGGCGGGGGAAGGACAGATACGCAGTATTTT. The V call is TRBV5-4, the J call TRBJ2-3, with 7 bases that match TRBD2. The CDR3 has 14 amino acids. Germline CDR1 reads SGHNT; CDR2 reads YYREEE (reference sequence).